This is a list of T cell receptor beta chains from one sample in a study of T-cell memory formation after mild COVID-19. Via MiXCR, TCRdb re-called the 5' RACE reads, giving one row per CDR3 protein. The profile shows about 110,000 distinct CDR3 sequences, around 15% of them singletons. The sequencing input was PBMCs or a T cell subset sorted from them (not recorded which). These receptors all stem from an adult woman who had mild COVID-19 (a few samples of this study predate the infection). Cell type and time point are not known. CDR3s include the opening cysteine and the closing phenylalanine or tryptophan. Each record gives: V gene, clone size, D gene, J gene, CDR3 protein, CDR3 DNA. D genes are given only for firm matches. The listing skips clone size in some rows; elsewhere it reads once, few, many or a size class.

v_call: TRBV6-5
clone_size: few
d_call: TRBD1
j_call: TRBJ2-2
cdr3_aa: CASSFTGTANTGELFF
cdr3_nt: TGTGCCAGCAGTTTTACCGGGACAGCGAACACCGGGGAGCTGTTTTTT

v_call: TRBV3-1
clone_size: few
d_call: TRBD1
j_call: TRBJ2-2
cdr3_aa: CASSLTGQGTGELFF
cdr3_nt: TGTGCCAGCAGCCTTACGGGACAGGGCACCGGGGAGCTGTTTTTT

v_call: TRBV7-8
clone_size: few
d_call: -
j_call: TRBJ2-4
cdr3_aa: CASSPARSEYIQYF
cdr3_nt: TGTGCCAGCAGCCCCGCGCGGAGCGAATATATTCAGTACTTC

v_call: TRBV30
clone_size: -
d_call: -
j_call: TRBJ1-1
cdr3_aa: CAWSVLPEAFF
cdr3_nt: TGTGCCTGGAGTGTACTCCCTGAAGCTTTCTTT

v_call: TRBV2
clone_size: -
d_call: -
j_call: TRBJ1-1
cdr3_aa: CASSTTGFHTEAFF
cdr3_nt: TGTGCCAGCAGTACCACAGGGTTCCACACTGAAGCTTTCTTT

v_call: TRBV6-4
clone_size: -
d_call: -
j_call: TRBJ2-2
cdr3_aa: CASSDSPGTGELFF
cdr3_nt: TGTGCCAGCAGTGACTCGCCGGGGACCGGGGAGCTGTTTTTT

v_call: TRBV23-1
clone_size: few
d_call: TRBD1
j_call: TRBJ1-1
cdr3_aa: CASSQTRQGAPGAEAFF
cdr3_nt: TGCGCCAGCAGTCAGACTCGACAGGGGGCGCCGGGGGCTGAAGCTTTCTTT

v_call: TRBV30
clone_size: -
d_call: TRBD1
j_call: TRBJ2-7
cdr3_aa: CAWRPRDRSTYEQYF
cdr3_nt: TGTGCCTGGAGACCGAGGGACAGGAGTACCTACGAGCAGTACTTC

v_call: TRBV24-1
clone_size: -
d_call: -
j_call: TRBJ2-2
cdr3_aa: CATSDLGGGELFF
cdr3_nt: TGTGCCACCAGTGATTTAGGCGGCGGGGAGCTGTTTTTT

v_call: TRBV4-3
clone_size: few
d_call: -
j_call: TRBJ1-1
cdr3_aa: CASSQEKGVHTEAFF
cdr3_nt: TGCGCCAGCAGCCAAGAAAAGGGGGTTCACACTGAAGCTTTCTTT

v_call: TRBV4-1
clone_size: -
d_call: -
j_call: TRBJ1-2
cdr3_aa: CASSQDGYPGYGYTF
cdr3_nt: TGCGCCAGCAGCCAAGATGGGTACCCCGGCTATGGCTACACCTTC

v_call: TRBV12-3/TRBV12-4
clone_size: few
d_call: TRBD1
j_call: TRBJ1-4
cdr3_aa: CASSPADRVLPNEKLFF
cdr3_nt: TGTGCCAGCAGTCCCGCGGACAGGGTGTTGCCTAATGAAAAACTGTTTTTT

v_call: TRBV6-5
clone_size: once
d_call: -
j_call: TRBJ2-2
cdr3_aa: CASSYGVGAGELFF
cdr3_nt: TGTGCCAGCAGTTACGGGGTTGGAGCCGGGGAGCTGTTTTTT

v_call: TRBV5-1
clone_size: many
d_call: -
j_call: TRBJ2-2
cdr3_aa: CASGGEAGNTGELFF
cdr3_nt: TGCGCCAGCGGAGGAGAGGCCGGGAACACCGGGGAGCTGTTTTTT

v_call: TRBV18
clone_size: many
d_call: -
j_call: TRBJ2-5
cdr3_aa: CASSFSGGGLETQYF
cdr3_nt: TGTGCCAGCTCCTTCAGCGGTGGAGGTTTGGAGACCCAGTACTTC

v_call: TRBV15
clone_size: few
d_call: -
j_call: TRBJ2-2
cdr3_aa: CATSKDGATGELFF
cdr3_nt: TGTGCCACCAGCAAAGATGGGGCTACCGGGGAGCTGTTTTTT

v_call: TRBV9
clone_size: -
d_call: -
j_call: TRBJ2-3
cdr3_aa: CASSPLYGHSTDTQYF
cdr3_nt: TGTGCCAGCAGCCCGCTCTACGGACATAGCACAGATACGCAGTATTTT

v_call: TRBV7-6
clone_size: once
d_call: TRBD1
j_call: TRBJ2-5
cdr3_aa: CASSLDEGAETQYF
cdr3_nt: TGTGCCAGCAGCTTAGATGAGGGGGCGGAGACCCAGTACTTC

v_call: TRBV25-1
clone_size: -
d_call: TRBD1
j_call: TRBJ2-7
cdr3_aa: CASSPPLTGEGEQYF
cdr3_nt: TGTGCCAGCAGTCCACCCTTGACAGGGGAAGGCGAGCAGTACTTC